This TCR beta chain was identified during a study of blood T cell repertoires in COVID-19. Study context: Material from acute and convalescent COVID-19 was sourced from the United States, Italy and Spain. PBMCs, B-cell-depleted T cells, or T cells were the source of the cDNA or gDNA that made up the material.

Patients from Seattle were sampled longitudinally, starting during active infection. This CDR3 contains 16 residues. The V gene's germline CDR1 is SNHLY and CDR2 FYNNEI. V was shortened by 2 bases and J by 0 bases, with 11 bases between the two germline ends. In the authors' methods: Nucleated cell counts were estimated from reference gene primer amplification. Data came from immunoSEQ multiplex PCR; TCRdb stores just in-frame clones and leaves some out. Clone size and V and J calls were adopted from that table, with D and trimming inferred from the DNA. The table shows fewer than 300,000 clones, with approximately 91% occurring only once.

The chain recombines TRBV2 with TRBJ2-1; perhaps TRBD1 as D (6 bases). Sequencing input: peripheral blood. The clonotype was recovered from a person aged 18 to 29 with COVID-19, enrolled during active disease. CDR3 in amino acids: CASSEQGLDSYNEQFF. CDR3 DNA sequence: TGTGCCAGCAGTGAACAGGGGCTCGACTCCTACAATGAGCAGTTCTTC.